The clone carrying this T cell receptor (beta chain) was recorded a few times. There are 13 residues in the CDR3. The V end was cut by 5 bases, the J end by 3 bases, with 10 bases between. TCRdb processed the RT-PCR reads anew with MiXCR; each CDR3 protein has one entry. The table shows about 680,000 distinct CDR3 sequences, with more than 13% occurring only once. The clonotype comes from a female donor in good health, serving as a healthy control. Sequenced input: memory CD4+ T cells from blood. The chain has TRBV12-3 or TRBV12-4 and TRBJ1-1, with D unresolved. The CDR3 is CASSAVMDTEAFF. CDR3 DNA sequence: TGTGCCAGCAGTGCCGTTATGGACACTGAAGCTTTCTTT.